This T cell receptor beta chain was obtained from a study of cytomegalovirus exposure and HLA in healthy donors (TCRdb year 2017). A note on the overall study: A later analysis indicated that the 95 to 150 validation repertoires were generated on the platform also employed for the roughly 720 repertoires of the first cohort. The study aimed to test whether cataloging public T cell receptors could reveal signatures of past pathogen exposure. In addition to the first cohort of roughly 700 subjects, a separate validation cohort of 130 or so different subjects was used. To predict cytomegalovirus infection status, the study brought together high-throughput TCR immunosequencing, statistical association of individual TCRs with disease status, and machine learning. Broader findings and caveats from the paper: The classifier was reported to diagnose cytomegalovirus status with high specificity and sensitivity in both the original cohort and the validation cohort. The study listed 150 to 200 TCR beta chains as associated with cytomegalovirus. A later analysis found that TCRs clustered in the first cohort also tended to co-occur in the 120 validation repertoires, with roughly 95% of cluster scores above 0. A few of the identified cytomegalovirus-associated TCR beta chains were confirmed in vitro to be specific for cytomegalovirus antigens. The authors suggested that the approach could potentially be extended to other disease states and immunological phenotypes. A later analysis lacked HLA typing for the validation cohort, so it scored co-occurrence in that cohort across all 110 or so repertoires. Most TCR sequences were seen in very few donors, while some public TCRs were found in many individuals.

The library came from the immunoSEQ multiplex PCR assay. The original pipeline was this. To diagnose cytomegalovirus status from the catalog of TCR beta chain sequences, a statistical classification framework was built. TCRdb provides this immuneACCESS table in a form limited to in-frame rearrangements. Some clones are lacking; in checked studies, under half of them reflect an unresolved V gene, and why the rest are absent is not known. V and J calls and clone size are as listed in that table; D and trimming were resolved from the DNA. This sample has fewer than 140,000 clones in its table, and around 90% of those were observed once. The ten largest account for about 1.8% of the sample. Separate from the roughly 650-subject first cohort, the validation cohort of some 130 subjects was the group to which the donors belonged. The germline V gene gives CDR1 as SQVTM and CDR2 as ANQGSEA. The CDR3, cysteine through phenylalanine, is 10 amino acids long. Of all the DNA, just the CDR3 is kept, 30 bases in frame from base 1. V is reduced by 7 bases and J by 4 bases, leaving a spacing of 7 bases between them.

This clone turned up a few times. Its recognized antigen is unknown. Per-base quality was not reported, and no clone a single base away is much larger than it. The V gene is TRBV29-1 and the J gene is TRBJ1-2; possibly the D gene is TRBD1, per 6 matching bases. The TCR sequence derives from a woman between 18 and 30 years old in good health and CMV-seropositive. Sequences were obtained from PBMCs. The CDR3: CSAQGYGYTF. The nucleotide sequence reads TGCAGCGCACAGGGCTATGGCTACACCTTC.